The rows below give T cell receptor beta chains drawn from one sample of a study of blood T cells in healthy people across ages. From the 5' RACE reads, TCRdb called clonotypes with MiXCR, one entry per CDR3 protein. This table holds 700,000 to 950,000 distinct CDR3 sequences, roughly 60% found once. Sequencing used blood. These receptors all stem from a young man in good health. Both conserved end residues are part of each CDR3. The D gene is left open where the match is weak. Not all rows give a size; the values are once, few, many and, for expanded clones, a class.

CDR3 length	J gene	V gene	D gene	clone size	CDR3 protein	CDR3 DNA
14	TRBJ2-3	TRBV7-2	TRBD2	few	CASSTGLAPDTQYF	TGTGCCAGCAGCACCGGACTAGCCCCAGATACGCAGTATTTT
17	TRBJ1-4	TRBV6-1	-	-	CASSVFAPTTTNEKLFF	TGTGCCAGCAGTGTTTTTGCACCTACAACAACTAATGAAAAACTGTTTTTT
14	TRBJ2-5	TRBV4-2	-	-	CASSQGGGEREQYF	TGTGCCAGCAGCCAAGGGGGCGGGGAACGAGAGCAGTACTTC
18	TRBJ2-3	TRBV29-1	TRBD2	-	CSVESSGLAGFSTDTQYF	TGCAGCGTTGAATCATCGGGACTAGCGGGGTTTAGCACAGATACGCAGTATTTT
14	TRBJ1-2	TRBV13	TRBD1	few	CASSFRTGMYGYTF	TGTGCCAGCAGCTTCCGGACAGGGATGTATGGCTACACCTTC
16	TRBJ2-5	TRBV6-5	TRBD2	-	CASSPIGGRARETQYF	TGTGCCAGCAGTCCCATTGGCGGGAGGGCTCGGGAGACCCAGTACTTC
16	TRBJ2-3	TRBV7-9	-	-	CASSPTRVGPTDTQYF	TGTGCCAGCAGCCCCACCAGGGTGGGGCCTACAGATACGCAGTATTTT
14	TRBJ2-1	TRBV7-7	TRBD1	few	CASSPRTGGIEQFF	TGTGCCAGCAGCCCGCGGACAGGCGGTATTGAGCAGTTCTTC
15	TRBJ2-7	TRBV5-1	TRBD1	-	CASSLAPQGANEQYF	TGCGCCAGCAGCTTGGCCCCCCAGGGGGCTAACGAGCAGTACTTC
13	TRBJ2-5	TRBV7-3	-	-	CACSTGSGETQYF	TGTGCCTGCAGCACCGGTAGCGGAGAGACCCAGTACTTC
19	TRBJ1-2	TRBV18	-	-	CASSPSGTRPSSKTYGYTF	TGTGCCAGCTCACCATCGGGGACAAGGCCTTCGTCTAAGACCTATGGCTACACCTTC
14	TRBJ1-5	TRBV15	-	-	CATSVGDSNQPQHF	TGTGCCACCAGCGTCGGGGATAGCAATCAGCCCCAGCATTTT
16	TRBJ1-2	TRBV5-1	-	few	CASSLDEGWTNYGYTF	TGCGCCAGCAGCTTGGACGAGGGGTGGACTAACTATGGCTACACCTTC
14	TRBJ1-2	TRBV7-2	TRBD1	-	CASSLVGQGSGYTF	TGTGCCAGCAGCTTAGTGGGACAGGGGAGTGGCTACACCTTC
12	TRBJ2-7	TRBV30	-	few	CAWSWRGYEQYF	TGTGCCTGGAGTTGGAGGGGCTACGAGCAGTACTTC
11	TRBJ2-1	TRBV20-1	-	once	CSGGIYNEQFF	TGCAGTGGGGGGATTTACAATGAGCAGTTCTTC
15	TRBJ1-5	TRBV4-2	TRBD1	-	CASSQGQGGLRPQHF	TGTGCCAGCAGCCAAGGGCAGGGGGGTCTGAGACCCCAGCATTTT
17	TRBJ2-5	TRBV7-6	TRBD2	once	CASSLVGLLAGRETQYF	TGTGCCAGCAGCTTAGTTGGGCTCCTAGCGGGAAGAGAGACCCAGTACTTC
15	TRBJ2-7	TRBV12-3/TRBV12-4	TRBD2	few	CASRPLAGGSYEQYF	TGTGCCAGCAGGCCACTAGCGGGAGGGTCCTACGAGCAGTACTTC
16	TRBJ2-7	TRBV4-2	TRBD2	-	CASSQDRRGVSYEQYF	TGTGCCAGCAGCCAAGATCGGCGGGGGGTATCCTACGAGCAGTACTTC
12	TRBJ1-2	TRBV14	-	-	CASSQGLLGYTF	TGTGCCAGCAGCCAGGGATTGCTTGGCTACACCTTC
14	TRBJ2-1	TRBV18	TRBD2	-	CASDASGGGSEQFF	TGTGCCAGCGATGCTAGCGGAGGCGGGTCTGAGCAGTTCTTC
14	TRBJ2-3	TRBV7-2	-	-	CASSFYRATDTQYF	TGTGCCAGCAGCTTCTACCGCGCCACAGATACGCAGTATTTT
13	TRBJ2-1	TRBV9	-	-	CASSATGVGEQFF	TGTGCCAGCAGCGCGACAGGCGTCGGGGAGCAGTTCTTC
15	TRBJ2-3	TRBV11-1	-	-	CAGSLERSPADTQYF	TGTGCCGGCAGCTTAGAAAGGTCCCCGGCAGATACGCAGTATTTT
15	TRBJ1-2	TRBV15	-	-	CATSKDSAASYGYTF	TGTGCCACCAGCAAAGACTCAGCCGCTTCCTATGGCTACACCTTC
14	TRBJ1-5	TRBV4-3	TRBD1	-	CASSQQTGAEPQHF	TGCGCCAGCAGCCAACAGACAGGGGCGGAGCCCCAGCATTTT
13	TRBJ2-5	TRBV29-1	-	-	CSVALEGFGTQYF	TGCAGCGTTGCACTGGAGGGTTTCGGGACCCAGTACTTC
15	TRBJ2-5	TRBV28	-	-	CASSFRTGVRETQYF	TGTGCCAGCAGTTTCCGTACTGGGGTACGGGAGACCCAGTACTTC
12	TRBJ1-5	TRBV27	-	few	CASGLQDQPQHF	TGTGCCAGCGGGTTGCAAGATCAGCCCCAGCATTTT
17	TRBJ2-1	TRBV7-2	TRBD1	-	CANSLTTGTGWGNEQFF	TGTGCCAACAGCTTAACCACCGGGACAGGGTGGGGTAATGAGCAGTTCTTC
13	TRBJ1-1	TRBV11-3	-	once	CASSLSVITEAFF	TGTGCCAGCAGCTTATCCGTTATCACTGAAGCTTTCTTT
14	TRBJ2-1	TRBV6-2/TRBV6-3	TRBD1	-	CASSYTGVKNEQFF	TGTGCCAGCAGTTACACAGGGGTTAAGAATGAGCAGTTCTTC
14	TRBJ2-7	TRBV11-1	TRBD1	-	CASSFGQGDYEQYF	TGTGCCAGCAGCTTTGGGCAGGGGGACTACGAGCAGTACTTC
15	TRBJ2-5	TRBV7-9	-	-	CASSLGLAARETQYF	TGTGCCAGCAGCTTAGGGTTGGCAGCCAGAGAGACCCAGTACTTC
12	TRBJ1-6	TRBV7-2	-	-	CASSLNPSPLHF	TGTGCCAGCAGCTTAAATCCCTCACCCCTCCACTTT
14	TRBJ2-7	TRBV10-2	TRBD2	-	CASSDWGTTYEQYF	TGCGCCAGCAGTGATTGGGGGACTACCTACGAGCAGTACTTC
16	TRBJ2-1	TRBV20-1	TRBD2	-	CSARALAPSSYNEQFF	TGCAGTGCTAGAGCACTAGCGCCGAGCTCCTACAATGAGCAGTTCTTC
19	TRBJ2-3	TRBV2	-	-	CASSEIVVFSRLSTDTQYF	TGTGCCAGCAGTGAGATTGTGGTCTTCTCAAGGCTTAGCACAGATACGCAGTATTTT
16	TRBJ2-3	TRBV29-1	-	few	CSVDGALADGTDTQYF	TGCAGCGTTGACGGTGCGCTAGCAGACGGCACAGATACGCAGTATTTT
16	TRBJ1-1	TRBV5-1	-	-	CASTTTGSGMNTEAFF	TGCGCCAGCACCACGACCGGCAGTGGCATGAACACTGAAGCTTTCTTT
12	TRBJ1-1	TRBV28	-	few	CASSTDRTEAFF	TGTGCCAGCAGTACCGACAGGACTGAAGCTTTCTTT
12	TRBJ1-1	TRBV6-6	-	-	CASSYTQGLAFF	TGTGCCAGCAGTTACACCCAGGGCCTGGCTTTCTTT
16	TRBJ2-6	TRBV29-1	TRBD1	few	CSVGGQGFSGANVLTF	TGCAGCGTTGGCGGACAGGGGTTTTCTGGGGCCAACGTCCTGACTTTC
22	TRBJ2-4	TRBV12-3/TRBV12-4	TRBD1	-	CASSSRWGIWDRVSSAKNIQYF	TGTGCCAGCAGTTCTCGTTGGGGGATTTGGGACAGGGTCTCCTCAGCCAAAAACATTCAGTACTTC
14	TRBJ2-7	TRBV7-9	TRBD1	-	CASAPRERQGEQYF	TGTGCCAGCGCACCCCGGGAAAGACAGGGCGAGCAGTACTTC
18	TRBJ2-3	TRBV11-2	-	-	CASSPAIAARRTTDTQYF	TGTGCCAGCAGCCCAGCCATCGCGGCCCGACGTACCACAGATACGCAGTATTTT
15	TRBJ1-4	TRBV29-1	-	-	CSVGVGGTTNEKLFF	TGCAGCGTTGGCGTCGGGGGAACCACTAATGAAAAACTGTTTTTT
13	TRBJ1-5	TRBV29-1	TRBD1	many	CSARQGGNQPQHF	TGCAGCGCCAGACAGGGGGGCAATCAGCCCCAGCATTTT
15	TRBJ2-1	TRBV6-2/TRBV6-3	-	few	CASTLRRERDNEQFF	TGTGCCAGCACCCTCCGTCGGGAGAGGGACAATGAGCAGTTCTTC
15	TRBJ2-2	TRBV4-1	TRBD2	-	CASSQEPAGTGELFF	TGCGCCAGCAGCCAAGAGCCAGCGGGGACCGGGGAGCTGTTTTTT
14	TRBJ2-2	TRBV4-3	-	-	CASSQDFVAGELFF	TGCGCCAGCAGCCAAGATTTCGTTGCCGGGGAGCTGTTTTTT
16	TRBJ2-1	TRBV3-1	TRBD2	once	CASSHIGTSGNNEQFF	TGTGCCAGCAGCCACATCGGGACTAGCGGAAACAATGAGCAGTTCTTC
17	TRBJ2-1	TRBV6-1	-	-	CASSEGQILLPFNEQFF	TGTGCCAGCAGTGAAGGACAGATTCTCCTCCCATTCAATGAGCAGTTCTTC
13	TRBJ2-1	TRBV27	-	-	CASSLQPRHEQFF	TGTGCCAGCAGTTTACAGCCTAGGCATGAGCAGTTCTTC
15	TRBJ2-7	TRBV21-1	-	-	CASGGHRGVSGEQYF	TGTGCCAGCGGGGGTCACAGGGGGGTTTCGGGCGAGCAGTACTTC
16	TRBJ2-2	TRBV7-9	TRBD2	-	CASSLEVTSGSGELFF	TGTGCCAGCAGCTTAGAGGTGACTAGCGGTTCCGGGGAGCTGTTTTTT
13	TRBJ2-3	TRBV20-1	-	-	CSARDEGPDTQYF	TGCAGTGCTAGAGATGAAGGCCCAGATACGCAGTATTTT
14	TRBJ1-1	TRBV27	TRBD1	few	CASSLTGGLTEAFF	TGTGCCAGCAGTTTGACAGGGGGGCTCACTGAAGCTTTCTTT